Listed here are 5 T cell receptor beta chains from one sample, sequenced in a study of neurological immune-mediated disorders. Time point reported: longitudinal time-point 2. TCRdb processed the 5' RACE reads anew with MiXCR; each CDR3 protein has one entry. The sample includes about 80,000 distinct CDR3 sequences, 5.5% to 6.5% seen only once; the top ten take 7.9%. Sequencing was done on a sample of PBMCs. The source is a woman aged 55-70 years with multiple sclerosis.

This clonotype occurred a few times. J is TRBJ2-2 and V is TRBV7-9; perhaps TRBD1 as D (6 bases). The CDR3 covers 18 residues. The V end was cut by 5 bases, the J end by 4 bases, with 23 bases between. CDR1 and CDR2 (germline): SEHNR, FQNEAQ (reference sequence). The CDR3 nucleotides read TGTGCCAGCAGCCTACGCGGTAACAGCCCCAGGGGCACCGGGGAGCTGTTTTTT. Residues: CASSLRGNSPRGTGELFF.

The sample holds many counts of this clonotype. This chain connects TRBV7-9 to TRBJ1-4; possibly TRBD1 for D (5 bases). CDR1 is SEHNR, CDR2 FQNEAQ, per germline (reference sequence). V shed 2 bases and J shed 0 bases, with 10 bases lying between them. The CDR3 consists of 16 residues. This chain's CDR3 is CASSLTGMATNEKLFF. The CDR3 nucleotides read TGTGCCAGCAGCTTAACAGGAATGGCAACTAATGAAAAACTGTTTTTT.

This clonotype was counted between two and nine times. The genes are TRBV7-9 and TRBJ1-5; 8 bases line up with TRBD1. With V trimmed by 6 bases and J by 1 base, 2 bases remained unmatched. The germline gives CDR1 SEHNR, CDR2 FQNEAQ (reference sequence). The CDR3 is made up of 14 amino acids. CDR3 sequence: CASRRTGSNQPQHF. The CDR3 DNA reads as TGTGCCAGCAGAAGGACAGGGAGCAATCAGCCCCAGCATTTT.

This clonotype was recorded many times. The genes are TRBV20-1 and TRBJ1-6, with D possibly matching TRBD1 (5 bases). In germline, CDR1 is DFQATT, CDR2 SNEGSKA (reference sequence). CDR3 length: 14 amino acids. V was trimmed by 3 bases and J by 8 bases, leaving 14 bases between them. The CDR3 coding sequence is TGCAGTGCTAGCCAGGGACTCGATTATTCACCCCTCCACTTT. Its translation is CSASQGLDYSPLHF.

In this sample, this clonotype turned up many times. V and J are TRBV7-2 and TRBJ2-2; 8 bases align to TRBD2. V dropped 1 base and J dropped 7; count of bases not matched to a gene: 8. Per the germline V gene, CDR1 is SGHTA and CDR2 is FQGNSA. The CDR3 spans 16 residues. CDR3 in DNA: TGTGCCAGCAGCTTAGGAGCGGGGGCCAGGAACGGGGAGCTGTTTTTT. As protein: CASSLGAGARNGELFF.